Each of the 19 T cell receptor beta chains below was sequenced from the same sample in a study of T-cell memory formation after mild COVID-19. MiXCR was run by TCRdb on the 5' RACE reads, yielding one entry per CDR3 protein. The sample has 450,000 to 650,000 distinct CDR3 sequences, around 20% seen once. Sequenced: PBMCs or a T cell subset sorted from them (not recorded which). The receptors were sampled from an adult woman who had mild COVID-19 (a few samples of this study predate the infection). Cell type and time point are not known.

Only a few counts were recorded for this clonotype. The chain couples TRBV6-2 or TRBV6-3 to TRBJ2-1; the D gene is possibly TRBD2 (6 bases). In germline, CDR1 is MNHEY, CDR2 SVGEGT. The ends were cut back, 4 bases at V and 12 bases at J, with 13 bases in the middle. The length of the CDR3 is 12 residues. The CDR3 DNA sequence: TGTGCCAGCAGTTCTTGGGCGGGAAGGCAGTTCTTC. It codes for CASSSWAGRQFF.

The chain uses TRBV18 and TRBJ1-6, with 7 bases identical to TRBD1. Germline V gives CDR1 KGHSH, CDR2 LQKENI. The CDR3 spans 15 residues. J lost 7 bases, V lost 4 bases, and 7 bases had no gene match. DNA for the CDR3: TGTGCCAGCTCACGATCTGACAGGGCAAATTCACCCCTCCACTTT. It encodes CASSRSDRANSPLHF.

CDR3 nucleotides: TGTGCCATCGGGACTTCGGGACAGTACAATGAGCAGTTCTTC. Protein product: CAIGTSGQYNEQFF. J is TRBJ2-1 and V is TRBV10-3, with a tentative D call TRBD1 (7 bases). CDR3 length: 14 amino acids. Trimming took 8 bases from V and 4 from J, leaving 15 bases between them. From germline, CDR1 is ENHRY and CDR2 SYGVKD.

At least ten counts were recorded for this clonotype. The chain has TRBV7-2 and TRBJ2-3, with 14 bases identical to TRBD2. Per germline, CDR1 SGHTA and CDR2 FQGNSA. Trimming took 4 bases from V and 2 from J; bases not matched to a gene: 14. This CDR3 has 20 residues. CDR3 in amino acids: CASSSKIQRTSGGSTDTQYF. The CDR3 coding sequence is TGTGCCAGCAGCTCCAAAATCCAACGGACTAGCGGGGGGTCCACAGATACGCAGTATTTT.

This clonotype came up a few times. The rearrangement joins TRBV12-3 or TRBV12-4 to TRBJ2-1; D is unclear. The CDR3 consists of 14 residues. V was cut by 1 base and J by 6 bases, with 10 bases left in between. The CDR3 region is CASSLVYGRNEQFF. The CDR3 DNA follows: TGTGCCAGCAGTTTAGTCTACGGACGCAATGAGCAGTTCTTC.

The J gene is TRBJ2-1, the V gene TRBV12-3 or TRBV12-4; D tentatively fits TRBD1 or TRBD2 (5 bases each). The CDR3 runs to 15 residues. Trimming took 4 bases from V and 1 from J, leaving 11 bases between them. The CDR3 sequence: CASSSWDASYNEQFF. CDR3 DNA: TGTGCCAGCAGTTCCTGGGACGCTTCCTACAATGAGCAGTTCTTC.

This clonotype has a count of ten or more. V is TRBV7-8 and J is TRBJ2-1, with D uncertain. Germline CDR1 is SGHVS and CDR2 is FQNEAQ. The V end lost 2 bases, the J end lost 5 bases, and 10 bases lay between the germline ends. The CDR3 is 14 amino acids. The CDR3 protein is CASSLLNRDNEQFF. In DNA, the CDR3 is TGTGCCAGCAGCTTACTGAATAGGGACAATGAGCAGTTCTTC.

V is TRBV20-1 and J is TRBJ1-6; 10 bases are a match to TRBD1. Trimming at V came to 0 bases and at J to 10 bases, leaving 6 bases not matched to a gene. CDR1 is DFQATT and CDR2 is SNEGSKA in the germline V gene (reference sequence). The CDR3 totals 15 residues. The CDR3 DNA sequence: TGCAGTGCTAGAGACCGACAGGGGGCCCTCTCACCCCTCCACTTT. Translating it yields CSARDRQGALSPLHF.

The rearrangement uses TRBV18 and TRBJ2-1; maybe TRBD2 (5 bases). CDR1 KGHSH and CDR2 LQKENI come from the germline V gene. The V end was cut by 6 bases, the J end by 7 bases, with 16 bases between. The CDR3 length is 14 residues. The CDR3 nucleotides read TGTGCCAGCTCCGCTTTCCAAACGGGGAATGAGCAGTTCTTC. Protein: CASSAFQTGNEQFF.

V gene TRBV5-1 combines with J gene TRBJ2-5; D is possibly TRBD1 (8 bases). CDR3 length: 17 residues. Per the germline V gene, CDR1 is SGHRS and CDR2 is YFSETQ. V lost 3 bases and J 1 base, leaving 19 bases between the germline ends. The CDR3 loop is CASSSGGTGGLQETQYF. The CDR3 DNA follows: TGCGCCAGCAGCTCCGGGGGGACAGGAGGGCTCCAAGAGACCCAGTACTTC.

There are a few counts of this clonotype. V gene TRBV2 combines with J gene TRBJ2-7; D call uncertain. CDR3 size: 14 residues. Germline CDR1 is SNHLY and CDR2 is FYNNEI. Trimming removed 4 bases at V and 0 bases at J, with 10 bases between. The CDR3 DNA is TGTGCCAGCAGTGTGACATTAAGCTCCTACGAGCAGTACTTC. Its translation: CASSVTLSSYEQYF.

The V gene is TRBV12-3 or TRBV12-4, the J gene TRBJ1-1; D is ambiguous. The CDR3 contains 12 residues. Trimming pared 3 bases from V and 9 bases from J, leaving 11 bases between. CDR3 DNA sequence: TGTGCCAGCAGTTTTCGAGGGAGTAAAGCTTTCTTT. It translates to CASSFRGSKAFF.

This chain links TRBV30 with TRBJ2-1; D is possibly TRBD2 (5 bases). Germline assignment: CDR1 GTSNPN and CDR2 SVGIG (reference sequence). V shed 1 base and J shed 2 bases, with 6 bases lying between them. The CDR3 covers 13 residues. CDR3 residues: CAWSGTAYNEQFF. The DNA of the CDR3 is TGTGCCTGGAGTGGGACTGCCTACAATGAGCAGTTCTTC.

This rearrangement joins TRBV24-1 to TRBJ2-2; D remains unclear. V shed 4 bases and J shed 3 bases, with 17 bases lying between them. CDR1 is KGHDR, CDR2 SFDVKD, per germline. The CDR3 is 17 amino acids. CDR3 sequence reads: CATSDPEANAYTGELFF. In DNA, the CDR3 is TGTGCCACCAGTGACCCTGAGGCTAATGCGTACACCGGGGAGCTGTTTTTT.

This chain links TRBV5-1 with TRBJ1-5, with D perhaps matching TRBD1 (5 bases). CDR1 SGHRS and CDR2 YFSETQ come from the germline V gene. CDR3 length: 15 residues. The V end was cut by 1 base, the J end by 1 base, with 9 bases between. CDR3 amino acids: CASSLTGTSNQPQHF. CDR3 sequence (DNA): TGCGCCAGCAGCTTGACCGGGACGAGCAATCAGCCCCAGCATTTT. The complete variable domain, with remaining parts taken from reference TRBV5-1 and TRBJ1-5, reads KAGVTQTPRYLIKTRGQQVTLSCSPISGHRSVSWYQQTPGQGLQFLFEYFSETQRNKGNFPGRFSGRQFSNSRSEMNVSTLELGDSALYLCASSLTGTSNQPQHFGDGTRLSIL.

V and J are TRBV6-2 or TRBV6-3 and TRBJ1-1; 10 bases align to TRBD1. From germline, CDR1 is MNHEY and CDR2 SVGEGT. Trimming removed 4 bases from V and 9 bases from J; junction bases left unmatched: 5. The CDR3 contains 13 residues. The CDR3 is CASSWGQGRQAFF. The CDR3 nucleotides read TGTGCCAGCAGTTGGGGACAGGGGCGGCAAGCTTTCTTT.

V is TRBV6-5 and J is TRBJ2-5, with 9 bases fitting TRBD1. Germline lookup yields CDR1 MNHEY and CDR2 SVGAGI. CDR3 length: 16 residues. V shed 0 bases, J shed 4 bases, and the junction held 6 bases outside the gene matches. The CDR3, as DNA: TGTGCCAGCAGTTACTCAAGACAGGGGGTAGGAGAGACCCAGTACTTC. Protein product: CASSYSRQGVGETQYF.

Only a few counts were recorded for this clonotype. The chain has TRBV14 and TRBJ2-1; 11 bases are a match to TRBD2. This CDR3 region has 19 residues. Germline V gives CDR1 SGHDN, CDR2 FVKESK. V dropped 4 bases and J dropped 0; count of bases not matched to a gene: 11. The CDR3 DNA is TGTGCCAGCAGCCCGACTAGCGGGAAGGGTTTGGGCTCCTACAATGAGCAGTTCTTC. Protein: CASSPTSGKGLGSYNEQFF.

This clonotype has just one count. This rearrangement joins TRBV7-6 to TRBJ1-5; a weak D match, TRBD1 (6 bases). Per germline, CDR1 SGHVS and CDR2 FNYEAQ. V was shortened by 9 bases and J by 6 bases, with 15 bases between the two germline ends. This CDR3 region has 13 residues. CDR3 in DNA: TGTGCCAGAAGGGGGGGGGCTGGTCAGCCCCAGCATTTT. Translating it yields CARRGGAGQPQHF.